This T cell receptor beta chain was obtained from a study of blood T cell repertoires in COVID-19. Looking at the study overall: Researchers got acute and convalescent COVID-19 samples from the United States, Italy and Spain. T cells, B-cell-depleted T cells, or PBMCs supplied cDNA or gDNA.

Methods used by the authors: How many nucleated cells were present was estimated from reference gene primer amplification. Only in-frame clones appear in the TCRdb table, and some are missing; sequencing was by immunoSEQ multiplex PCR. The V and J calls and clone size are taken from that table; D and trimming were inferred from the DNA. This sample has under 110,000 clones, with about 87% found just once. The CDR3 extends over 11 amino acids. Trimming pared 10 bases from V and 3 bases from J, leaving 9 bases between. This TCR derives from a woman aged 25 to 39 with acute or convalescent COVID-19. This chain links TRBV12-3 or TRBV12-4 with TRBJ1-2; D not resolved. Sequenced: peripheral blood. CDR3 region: CATQNYYGYTF. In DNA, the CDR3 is TGTGCCACCCAGAATTACTATGGCTACACCTTC.